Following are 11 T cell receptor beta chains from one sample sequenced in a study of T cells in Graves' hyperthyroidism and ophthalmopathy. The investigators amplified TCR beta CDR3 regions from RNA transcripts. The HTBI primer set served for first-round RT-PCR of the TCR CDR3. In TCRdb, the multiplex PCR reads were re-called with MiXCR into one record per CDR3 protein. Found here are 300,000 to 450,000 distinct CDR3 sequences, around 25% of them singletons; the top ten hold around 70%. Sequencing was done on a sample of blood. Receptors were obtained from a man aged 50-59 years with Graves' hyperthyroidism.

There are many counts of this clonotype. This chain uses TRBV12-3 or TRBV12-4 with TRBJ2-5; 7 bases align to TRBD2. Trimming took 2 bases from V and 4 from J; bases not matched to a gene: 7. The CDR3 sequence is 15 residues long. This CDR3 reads CASSLSGTGRETQYF. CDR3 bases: TGTGCCAGCAGTTTAAGCGGGACGGGCAGAGAGACCCAGTACTTC.

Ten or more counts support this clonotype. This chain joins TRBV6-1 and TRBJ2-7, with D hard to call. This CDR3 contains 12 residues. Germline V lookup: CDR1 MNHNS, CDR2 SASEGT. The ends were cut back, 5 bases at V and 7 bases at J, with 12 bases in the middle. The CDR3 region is CASSSRWVEQYF. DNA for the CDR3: TGTGCCAGCAGTTCCCGATGGGTTGAGCAGTACTTC.

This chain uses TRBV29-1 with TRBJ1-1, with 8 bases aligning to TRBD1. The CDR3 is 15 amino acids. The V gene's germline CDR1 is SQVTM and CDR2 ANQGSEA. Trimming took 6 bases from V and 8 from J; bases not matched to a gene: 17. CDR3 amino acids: CSVGVNRGFIREAFF. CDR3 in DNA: TGCAGCGTGGGGGTAAACAGGGGGTTTATTCGGGAAGCTTTCTTT.

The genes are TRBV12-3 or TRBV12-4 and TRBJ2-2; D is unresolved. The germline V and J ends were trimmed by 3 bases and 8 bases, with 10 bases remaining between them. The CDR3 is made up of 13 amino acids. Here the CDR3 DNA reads TGTGCCAGCAGTTTCAAGGGCCGGGGGGAGCTGTTTTTT. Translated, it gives CASSFKGRGELFF.

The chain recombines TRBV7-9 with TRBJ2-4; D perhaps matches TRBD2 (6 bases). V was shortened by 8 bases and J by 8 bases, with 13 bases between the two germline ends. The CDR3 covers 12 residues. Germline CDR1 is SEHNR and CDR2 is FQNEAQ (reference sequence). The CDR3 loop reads CASSDGEDIQYF. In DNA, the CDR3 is TGTGCCAGCTCAGACGGGGAGGACATTCAGTACTTC.

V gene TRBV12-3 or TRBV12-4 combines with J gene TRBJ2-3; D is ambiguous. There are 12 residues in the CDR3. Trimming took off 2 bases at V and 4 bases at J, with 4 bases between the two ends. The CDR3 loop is CASSLWADTQYF. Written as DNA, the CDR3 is TGTGCCAGCAGTTTATGGGCAGATACGCAGTATTTT.

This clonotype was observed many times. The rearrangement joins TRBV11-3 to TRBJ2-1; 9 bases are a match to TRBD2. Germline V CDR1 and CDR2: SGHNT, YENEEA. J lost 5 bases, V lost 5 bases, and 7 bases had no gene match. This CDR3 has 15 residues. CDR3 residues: CASSARGRGDNEQFF. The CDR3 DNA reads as TGTGCCAGCAGCGCACGCGGGAGGGGTGACAATGAGCAGTTCTTC.

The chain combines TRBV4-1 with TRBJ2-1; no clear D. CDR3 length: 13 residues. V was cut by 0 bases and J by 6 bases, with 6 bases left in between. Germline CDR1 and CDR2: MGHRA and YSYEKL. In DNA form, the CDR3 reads TGCGCCAGCAGCCAAGATTGGCGCAATGAGCAGTTCTTC. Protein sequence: CASSQDWRNEQFF.

This CDR3 reads CSARDRRVADTQYF. CDR3 coding DNA: TGCAGTGCTAGAGACCGGCGGGTCGCTGATACGCAGTATTTT. J is TRBJ2-3 and V is TRBV20-1; TRBD2 might be the D (5 bases). Trimming stripped 0 bases from V and 6 bases from J, with 13 bases between. Germline assignment: CDR1 DFQATT and CDR2 SNEGSKA (reference sequence). This CDR3 contains 14 residues.

The CDR3 region is CSALGGPGTEAFF. The CDR3 bases are TGCAGCGCCCTGGGGGGGCCCGGGACTGAAGCTTTCTTT. V gene TRBV29-1 combines with J gene TRBJ1-1, with a tentative D call TRBD1 (6 bases). This CDR3 contains 13 residues. Germline values: CDR1 SQVTM, CDR2 ANQGSEA. The ends were cut back, 7 bases at V and 5 bases at J, with 17 bases in the middle.

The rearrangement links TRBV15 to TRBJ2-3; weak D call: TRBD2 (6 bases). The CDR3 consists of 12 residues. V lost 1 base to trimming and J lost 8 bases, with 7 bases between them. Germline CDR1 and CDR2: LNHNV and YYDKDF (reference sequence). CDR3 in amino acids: CATSRVRGTQYF. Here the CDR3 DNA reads TGTGCCACCAGCAGAGTGCGGGGTACGCAGTATTTT.